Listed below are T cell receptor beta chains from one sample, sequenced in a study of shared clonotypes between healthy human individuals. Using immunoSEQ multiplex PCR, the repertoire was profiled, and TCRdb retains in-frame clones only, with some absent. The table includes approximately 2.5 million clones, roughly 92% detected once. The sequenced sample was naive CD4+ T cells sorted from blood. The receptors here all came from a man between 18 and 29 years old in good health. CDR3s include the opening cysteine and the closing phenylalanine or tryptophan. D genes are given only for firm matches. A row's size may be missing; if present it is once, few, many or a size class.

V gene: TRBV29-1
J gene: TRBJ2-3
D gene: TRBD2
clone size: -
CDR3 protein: CSVLDWNLAGADTQYF
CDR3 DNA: TGCAGCGTTTTGGACTGGAACTTAGCGGGAGCGGATACGCAGTATTTT

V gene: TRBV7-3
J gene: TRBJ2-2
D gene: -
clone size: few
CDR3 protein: CASSPGGENTGELFF
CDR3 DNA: TGTGCCAGCAGCCCCGGCGGGGAGAACACCGGGGAGCTGTTTTTT

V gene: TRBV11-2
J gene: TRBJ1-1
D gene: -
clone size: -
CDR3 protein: CASTQFRGTEAFF
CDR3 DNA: TGTGCCAGCACCCAGTTCCGGGGCACTGAAGCTTTCTTT

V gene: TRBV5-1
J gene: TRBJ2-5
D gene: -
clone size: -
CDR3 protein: CASSHQGGLGETQYF
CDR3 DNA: TGCGCCAGCAGCCATCAAGGGGGGTTAGGAGAGACCCAGTACTTC

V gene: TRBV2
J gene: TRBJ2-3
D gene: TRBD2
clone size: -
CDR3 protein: CASSFTSGGGDTQYF
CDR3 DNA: TGTGCCAGCAGCTTCACTAGCGGGGGTGGAGATACGCAGTATTTT

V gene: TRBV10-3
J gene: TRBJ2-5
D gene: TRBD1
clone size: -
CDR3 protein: CAISDDAISSGTGLETQYF
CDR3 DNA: TGTGCCATCAGTGATGATGCCATCTCCAGCGGGACAGGGCTGGAGACCCAGTACTTC

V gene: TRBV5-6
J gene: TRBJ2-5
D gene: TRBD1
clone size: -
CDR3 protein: CASSLGTAPGTQYF
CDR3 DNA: TGTGCCAGCAGCCTAGGGACAGCCCCAGGGACCCAGTACTTC

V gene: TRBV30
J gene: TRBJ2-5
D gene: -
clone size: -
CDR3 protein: CAWSRGRLEQYF
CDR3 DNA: TGTGCCTGGAGTAGAGGCCGCTTGGAGCAGTACTTC

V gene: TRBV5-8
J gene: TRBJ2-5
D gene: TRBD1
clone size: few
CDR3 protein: CASSSGTGAETQYF
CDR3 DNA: TGTGCCAGCAGTTCCGGGACAGGGGCGGAGACCCAGTACTTC

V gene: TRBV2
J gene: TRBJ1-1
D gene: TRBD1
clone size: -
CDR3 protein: CASSPPGQGLNTEAFF
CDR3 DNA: TGTGCCAGCAGTCCCCCGGGACAGGGATTGAACACTGAAGCTTTCTTT

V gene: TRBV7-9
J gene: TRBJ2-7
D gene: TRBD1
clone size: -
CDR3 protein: CASSLVGQGSEQYF
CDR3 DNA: TGTGCCAGCAGCTTAGTGGGACAGGGGAGCGAGCAGTACTTC

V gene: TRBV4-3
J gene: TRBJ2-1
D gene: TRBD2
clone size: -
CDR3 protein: CASGNAGGFTNEQFF
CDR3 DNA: TGCGCCAGCGGGAATGCGGGAGGGTTTACCAATGAGCAGTTCTTC

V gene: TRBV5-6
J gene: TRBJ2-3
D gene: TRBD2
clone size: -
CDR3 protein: CASSEWTSGGVTDTQYF
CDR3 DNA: TGTGCCAGCAGCGAGTGGACTAGCGGGGGGGTAACAGATACGCAGTATTTT

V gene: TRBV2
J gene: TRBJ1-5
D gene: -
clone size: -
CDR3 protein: CASRSADSPNQPQHF
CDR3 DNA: TGTGCCAGCAGGAGCGCCGACAGCCCCAATCAGCCCCAGCATTTT

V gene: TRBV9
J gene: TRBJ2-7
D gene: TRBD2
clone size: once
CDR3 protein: CASSVVPGEGEQYF
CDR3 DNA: TGTGCCAGCAGCGTAGTTCCTGGGGAGGGCGAGCAGTACTTC

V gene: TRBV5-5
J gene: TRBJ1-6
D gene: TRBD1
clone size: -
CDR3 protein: CASSLGQGGLGSPLHF
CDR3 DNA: TGTGCCAGCAGCTTGGGGCAGGGGGGACTCGGATCACCCCTCCACTTT

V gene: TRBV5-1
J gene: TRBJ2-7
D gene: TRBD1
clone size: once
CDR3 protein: CASSRGQAPYEQYF
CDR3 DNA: TGCGCCAGCAGCCGTGGACAGGCCCCCTACGAGCAGTACTTC

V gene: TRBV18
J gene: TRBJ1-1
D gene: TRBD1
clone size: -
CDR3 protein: CASTKGGRTGAGTEAFF
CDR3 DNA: TGTGCCAGCACGAAGGGGGGAAGGACAGGGGCGGGCACTGAAGCTTTCTTT

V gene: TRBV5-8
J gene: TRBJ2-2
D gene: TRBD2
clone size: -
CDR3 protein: CASSLFFGLAGDTGELFF
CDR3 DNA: TGTGCCAGCAGCTTATTTTTTGGATTAGCGGGTGACACCGGGGAGCTGTTTTTT

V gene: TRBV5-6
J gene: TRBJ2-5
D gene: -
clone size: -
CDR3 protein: CASSLAGIGETQYF
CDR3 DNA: TGTGCCAGCAGCTTGGCAGGGATTGGAGAGACCCAGTACTTC

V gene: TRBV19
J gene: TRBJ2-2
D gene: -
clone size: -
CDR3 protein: CASSKGPRRDTGELFF
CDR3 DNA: TGTGCCAGTAGTAAGGGACCGCGGAGGGACACCGGGGAGCTGTTTTTT

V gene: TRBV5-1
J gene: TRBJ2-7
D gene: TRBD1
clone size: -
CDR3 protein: CASSTPGQPPYEQYF
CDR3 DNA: TGCGCCAGCAGCACACCGGGACAGCCTCCCTACGAGCAGTACTTC

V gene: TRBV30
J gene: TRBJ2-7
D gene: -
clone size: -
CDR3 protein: CAWSVSTGYEQYF
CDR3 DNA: TGTGCCTGGAGTGTTTCTACAGGCTACGAGCAGTACTTC

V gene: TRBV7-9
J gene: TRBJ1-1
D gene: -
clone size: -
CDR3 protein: CASSLGSGSNTEAFF
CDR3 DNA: TGTGCCAGCAGCTTAGGATCAGGCTCAAACACTGAAGCTTTCTTT

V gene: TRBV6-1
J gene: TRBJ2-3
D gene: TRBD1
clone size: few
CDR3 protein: CASRPGQGRADTQYF
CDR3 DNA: TGTGCCAGCAGACCCGGACAGGGTCGGGCAGATACGCAGTATTTT

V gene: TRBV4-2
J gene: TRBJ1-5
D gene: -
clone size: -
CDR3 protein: CASSHEDSDDQPQHF
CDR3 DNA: TGTGCCAGCAGCCATGAGGACAGTGACGATCAGCCCCAGCATTTT

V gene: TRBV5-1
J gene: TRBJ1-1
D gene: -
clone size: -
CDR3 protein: CASSLAGAGTEAFF
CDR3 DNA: TGCGCCAGCAGCTTGGCCGGGGCGGGCACTGAAGCTTTCTTT

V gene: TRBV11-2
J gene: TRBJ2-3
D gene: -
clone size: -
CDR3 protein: CASSPGSLTDTQYF
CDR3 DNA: TGTGCCAGCAGCCCAGGATCACTGACAGATACGCAGTATTTT

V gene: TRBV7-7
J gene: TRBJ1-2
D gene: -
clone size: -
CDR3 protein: CASRPTGFGYTF
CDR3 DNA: TGTGCTAGCAGGCCCACAGGGTTTGGCTACACCTTC

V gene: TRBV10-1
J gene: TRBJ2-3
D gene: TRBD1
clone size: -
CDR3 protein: CASTSDRGRGTQYF
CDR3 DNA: TGCGCCAGCACCTCTGACAGGGGACGGGGTACGCAGTATTTT

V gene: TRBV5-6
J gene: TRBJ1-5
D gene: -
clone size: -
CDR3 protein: CASSRPGSNQPQHF
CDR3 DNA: TGTGCCAGCTCCCGGCCGGGGTCGAATCAGCCCCAGCATTTT